This record covers a single T cell receptor (beta chain). What it binds is not known. The CDR3 has 13 residues. Trimming removed 6 bases from V and 5 bases from J, with 13 bases in between. Germline lookup yields CDR1 MDHEN and CDR2 SYDVKM. This sample is drawn from a study of radiotherapy plus CTLA-4 blockade in lung cancer. At the level of the study: Patients showed objective responses in 18% of cases, and disease control was achieved by under 40%.

Overall study findings and caveats: Strongest reported response predictors: early blood clone changes and post-radiation interferon-beta.

Alongside CTLA-4 blockade with ipilimumab, patients with chemo-refractory metastatic non-small-cell lung cancer received focal radiation. TCRdb keeps only in-frame clones here, not all; method: immunoSEQ multiplex PCR. The sample yields roughly 100,000 clones, about four fifths seen once. The sequenced sample was peripheral blood, obtained from a patient treated with radiotherapy plus ipilimumab. This clonotype originated in a human donor with non-small cell lung cancer that progressed on radiotherapy plus ipilimumab. This rearrangement joins TRBV28 to TRBJ1-2, with a tentative D call TRBD1 (5 bases). CDR3 bases: TGTGCCAGCAGGACTCAGGGAAATTATGGCTACACCTTC. This encodes CASRTQGNYGYTF.